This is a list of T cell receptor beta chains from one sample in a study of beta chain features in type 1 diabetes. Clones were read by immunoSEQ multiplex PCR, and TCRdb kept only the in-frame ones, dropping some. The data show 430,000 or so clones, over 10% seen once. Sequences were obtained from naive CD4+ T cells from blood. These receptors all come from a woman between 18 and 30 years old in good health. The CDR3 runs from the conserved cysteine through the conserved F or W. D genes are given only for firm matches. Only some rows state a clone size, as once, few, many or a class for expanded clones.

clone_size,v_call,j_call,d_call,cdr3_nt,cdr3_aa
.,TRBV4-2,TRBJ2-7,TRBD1,TGTGCCAGCAGCCAAGAAAGCGCAGGGGGCTACGAGCAGTACTTC,CASSQESAGGYEQYF
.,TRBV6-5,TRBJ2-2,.,TGTGCCAGCAGTTGGGGGAACACCGGGGAGCTGTTTTTT,CASSWGNTGELFF
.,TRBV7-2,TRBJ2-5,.,TGTGCCAGCAGCTTAGATAGCAGGGGGGCGGAACAGTACTTC,CASSLDSRGAEQYF
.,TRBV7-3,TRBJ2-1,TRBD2,TGTGCCAGCAGCGACTCCCCGGGACTAGTCAATGAGCAGTTCTTC,CASSDSPGLVNEQFF
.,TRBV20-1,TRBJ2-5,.,TGCAGTGCGGGAACACGGGAGACCCAGTACTTC,CSAGTRETQYF
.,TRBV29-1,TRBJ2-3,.,TGCAGCGTTGCACCAGATACGCAGTATTTT,CSVAPDTQYF
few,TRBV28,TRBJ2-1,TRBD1,TGTGCCAGCAGGGGAGACAGGGCCAAAGGGGATGAGCAGTTCTTC,CASRGDRAKGDEQFF
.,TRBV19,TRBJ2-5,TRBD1,TGTGCCAGTAACCGGGGGACAGGAGAGACCCAGTACTTC,CASNRGTGETQYF
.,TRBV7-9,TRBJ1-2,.,TGTGCCAGCAGCTCGGGAGGGGCGTCCACCTTC,CASSSGGASTF
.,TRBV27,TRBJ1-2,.,TGTGCCAGCAGTTTCTCTGGCCCAGGCGGGTATGGCTACACCTTC,CASSFSGPGGYGYTF
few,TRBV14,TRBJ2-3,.,TGTGCCAGCAGCCAAGAACCCAATGGGGCAGATACGCAGTATTTT,CASSQEPNGADTQYF
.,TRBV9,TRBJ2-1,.,TGTGCCAGCAGCGTTTCCAGCTCCTACAATGAGCAGTTCTTC,CASSVSSSYNEQFF
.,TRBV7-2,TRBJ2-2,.,TGTGCCAGCTCCCTCAGCCCGAACACCGGGGAGCTGTTTTTT,CASSLSPNTGELFF
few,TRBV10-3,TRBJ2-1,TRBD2,TGTGCCATCAGTGATCGACTAGCGGGCAATGAGCAGTTCTTC,CAISDRLAGNEQFF
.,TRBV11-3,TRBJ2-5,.,TGTGCCAGCAGCTTAGAATCCGTGGGAGAGACCCAGTACTTC,CASSLESVGETQYF
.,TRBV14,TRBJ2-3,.,TGTGCCAGCAGCCAAGTGGGGAGGATGAGGACAGATACGCAGTATTTT,CASSQVGRMRTDTQYF
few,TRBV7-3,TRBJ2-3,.,TGTGCCAGCAGCTTAGGAGGACACACAGATACGCAGTATTTT,CASSLGGHTDTQYF
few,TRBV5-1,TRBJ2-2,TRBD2,TGCGCCACCTCAGCGGGGCCGAACACCGGGGAGCTGTTTTTT,CATSAGPNTGELFF
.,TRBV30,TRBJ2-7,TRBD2,TGTGCCTGGAGGCCTAGCGGGTACGAGCAGTACTTC,CAWRPSGYEQYF
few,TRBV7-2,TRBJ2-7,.,TGTGCCAGCAGCTTAGTTAGTCGAGGGACCTGGGAGCAGTACTTC,CASSLVSRGTWEQYF
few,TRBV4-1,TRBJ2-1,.,TGCGCCAGCAGCCAGGAACGTTTCGATGAGCAGTTCTTC,CASSQERFDEQFF
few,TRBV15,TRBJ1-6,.,TGTGCCACCAGCAGAGATTGGGACCCCCTCCACTTT,CATSRDWDPLHF
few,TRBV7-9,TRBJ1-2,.,TGTGCCAGCAGCTTAGTTACTTATGGCTACACCTTC,CASSLVTYGYTF
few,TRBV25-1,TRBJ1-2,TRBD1,TGTGCCAGCAGCCCGACAGGGACCTATGGCTACACCTTC,CASSPTGTYGYTF
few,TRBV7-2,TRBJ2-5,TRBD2,TGTGCCAGCAGCTCCCGGGTAGCGGGGGGGCTGGAGACCCAGTACTTC,CASSSRVAGGLETQYF
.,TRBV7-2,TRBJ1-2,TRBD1,TGTGCCAGCAGCTTGGACAGGTCCTTCTATGGCTACACCTTC,CASSLDRSFYGYTF
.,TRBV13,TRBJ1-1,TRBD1,TGTGCCAGCAGCCTCCTACAGGGGCCGAACACTGAAGCTTTCTTT,CASSLLQGPNTEAFF
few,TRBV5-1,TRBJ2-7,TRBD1,TGCGCCAGCAGCTTGACCCCCGGGACAGGTACCTACGAGCAGTACTTC,CASSLTPGTGTYEQYF
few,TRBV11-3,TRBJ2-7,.,TGTGCCAGCAGCTTTGCGAGCGTCACCTACGAGCAGTACTTC,CASSFASVTYEQYF
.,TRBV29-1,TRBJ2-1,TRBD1,TGCAGCGTTCGGACAGGGGGCGGATTTCGGGCACTCGCCAGGTCCTTCAATGAGCAGTTCTTC,CSVRTGGGFRALARSFNEQFF
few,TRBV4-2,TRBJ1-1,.,TGTGCCAGCAGCCAAGGGACGGTGAGCGACACTGAAGCTTTCTTT,CASSQGTVSDTEAFF
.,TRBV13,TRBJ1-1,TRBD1,TGTGCCAGCAGCAGCCGGGACAGGCTTACTGAAGCTTTCTTT,CASSSRDRLTEAFF
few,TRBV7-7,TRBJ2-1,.,TGTGCTAGCAGCTCCGGACCGACCCCCGATGAGCAGTTCTTC,CASSSGPTPDEQFF
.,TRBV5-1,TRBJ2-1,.,TGCGCCAGCAGCTTGAGGCAGAACAATGAGCAGTTCTTC,CASSLRQNNEQFF
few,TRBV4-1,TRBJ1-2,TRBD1,TGCGCCAGCAGCCAAGAAACAGGGGGCTATGGCTACACCTTC,CASSQETGGYGYTF
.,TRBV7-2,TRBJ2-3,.,TGTGCCAGCAGCTTAGCCGGGCCAGATACGCAGTATTTT,CASSLAGPDTQYF
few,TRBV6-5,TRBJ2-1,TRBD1,TGTGCCAGCGGACAGGGCAGTGAGCAGTTCTTC,CASGQGSEQFF